This passage covers 2 T cell receptor beta chains from one sample sequenced in a study of blood T cell repertoires in COVID-19. Sequencing used immunoSEQ multiplex PCR; TCRdb keeps in-frame clones, though not all of them. Of about 250,000 clones listed, approximately 84% are singletons. The sequenced sample consisted of PBMCs or T cells enriched from blood (not recorded which). The source of these receptors is a man aged 40-49 years who had recovered from COVID-19.

This sequence joins TRBV5-6 and TRBJ2-7; TRBD2 matches 7 bases. The CDR3 totals 12 residues. CDR1 and CDR2 from the germline V gene are SGHDT and YYEEEE. The V segment lost 5 bases and the J segment 9 bases; nucleotides outside the gene matches: 8. CDR3 protein: CASRPGSGGQYF. As DNA, the CDR3 is TGTGCCAGCAGGCCAGGGTCGGGGGGGCAGTACTTC.

This clone was recorded once. The V and J genes are TRBV5-5 and TRBJ2-3; TRBD2 agrees at 11 bases. The germline V gene encodes CDR1 SGHKS and CDR2 YYEKEE (reference sequence). J was trimmed by 5 bases and V by 2 bases; bases with no gene match: 19. This CDR3 comprises 20 residues. CDR3 in DNA: TGTGCCAGCAGCTTTGTAAGCAACCCTACCCTAGCGGGAGGTGGAGATACGCAGTATTTT. Translating it yields CASSFVSNPTLAGGGDTQYF. Full variable domain (rest looked up from reference TRBV5-5 and TRBJ2-3): DAGVTQSPTHLIKTRGQQVTLRCSPISGHKSVSWYQQVLGQGPQFIFQYYEKEERGRGNFPDRFSARQFPNYSSELNVNALLLGDSALYLCASSFVSNPTLAGGGDTQYFGPGTRLTVL.